These 8 T cell receptor beta chains share one sample of origin, sequenced in a study of breast tumors, draining lymph nodes, adjacent tissues. Samples came from axillary lymph nodes draining the breast cancer. MiXCR was run by TCRdb on the multiplex PCR reads, yielding one entry per CDR3 protein. Of about 230,000 distinct CDR3 sequences in the sample, approximately 29% were seen once. The sequencing sample was made of axillary lymph node tissue. The receptors derive from a female donor with breast cancer. Some clones in this sample may be carry-over from other donors' samples.

Regarding this clonotype: As the CDR3 is not closed by the conserved phenylalanine or tryptophan, this likely results from a read error. The chain links TRBV7-2 to TRBJ1-2; D gene unclear. Germline V gene sequence: CDR1 SGHTA, CDR2 FQGNSA. This CDR3 region has 15 residues. Trimming removed 5 bases from V and 4 bases from J, with 17 bases in between. In DNA form, the CDR3 reads TGTGCCAGCAGCCCCCGTGGCCAGTTAGGCTATGGCTACACCTCC. This sequence encodes CASSPRGQLGYGYTS.

This clonotype was recorded only once. This may stem from a read error, because a much larger clone lies one nucleotide away. The chain joins TRBV6-6 to TRBJ1-5; no clear D gene. Deletions cut 5 bases from V and 5 bases from J, with 13 bases between. Germline CDR1 is MNHNY and CDR2 is SVGAGI (reference sequence). This CDR3 region has 14 residues. CDR3 region: CASSHPGSYQPQHF. For the CDR3, the DNA is TGTGCCAGCAGTCACCCGGGCAGCTATCAGCCCCAGCATTTT.

The V gene is TRBV6-1, the J gene TRBJ1-2, with 8 bases identical to TRBD1. This CDR3 has 14 amino acids. The V and J ends lost 5 bases and 8 bases, in that order; junction bases with no gene match: 10. Per the germline V gene, CDR1 is MNHNS and CDR2 is SASEGT. The CDR3 region is CASSRQGARGGYTF. CDR3 sequence (DNA): TGTGCCAGCAGTCGGCAGGGGGCTCGAGGGGGCTACACCTTC.

Ten or more counts support this clonotype. For the CDR3, the DNA is TGTGCCAGCAGCTCGGGGACTAGACAAGAGACCCAGTACTTC. Translating gives CASSSGTRQETQYF. J is TRBJ2-5 and V is TRBV5-4, with 8 nucleotides matching TRBD2. V was clipped by 3 bases and J by 2 bases; unmatched bases: 3. Germline V gene data show CDR1 as SGHNT and CDR2 as YYREEE (reference sequence). The CDR3 totals 14 residues.

This clonotype has a count of ten or more. This sequence joins TRBV18 and TRBJ2-1; D tentatively reads TRBD1 or TRBD2 (5 bases each). The V end was cut by 0 bases, the J end by 8 bases, with 11 bases between. Germline V gene lookup returns CDR1 KGHSH and CDR2 LQKENI. This CDR3 region has 14 residues. CDR3 amino acids: CASSPPSRGDEQFF. In DNA form, the CDR3 reads TGTGCCAGCTCACCACCGAGCCGGGGCGATGAGCAGTTCTTC.

The genes are TRBV24-1 and TRBJ2-7; 9 nucleotides align to TRBD1. This CDR3 contains 16 residues. The J segment lost 5 bases and the V segment lost 11 bases, leaving 18 bases of the junction unmatched. The V gene's germline CDR1 is KGHDR and CDR2 SFDVKD. The CDR3 is CASRDFYGTGTDEQYF. DNA of the CDR3: TGTGCCAGCAGAGATTTCTACGGGACAGGGACGGACGAGCAGTACTTC.

The genes are TRBV7-8 and TRBJ1-4; 10 bases align to TRBD1. The CDR3 runs to 16 residues. J lost 6 bases, V lost 2 bases, and 6 bases had no gene match. Germline CDR1 SGHVS, CDR2 FQNEAQ. The CDR3 DNA follows: TGTGCCAGCAGCTTAACTAGCGGGACAGGGGATGAAAAACTGTTTTTT. This translates into CASSLTSGTGDEKLFF.

This clonotype appeared many times. The chain has TRBV18 and TRBJ2-2; D gene ambiguous. CDR1 is KGHSH and CDR2 is LQKENI in the germline V gene. V was clipped by 2 bases and J by 6 bases, with 7 bases between them. CDR3 length: 13 amino acids. CDR3 sequence (DNA): TGTGCCAGCTCACCAGTAGCATCCGGGGAGCTGTTTTTT. This codes for CASSPVASGELFF.